Detailed here is one T cell receptor (beta chain). Using immunoSEQ multiplex PCR, the repertoire was profiled, and TCRdb retains in-frame clones only, with some absent. The sample has some 200,000 clones; 75% to 95% are singletons. These data originate in a study of blood T cell repertoires in COVID-19. The germline V gene encodes CDR1 SGHRS and CDR2 YFSETQ. Unmatched junction bases numbered 3, after V lost 2 bases and J lost 8 bases. The CDR3 consists of 12 residues. The receptor was derived from a man aged 50-60 years with acute or convalescent COVID-19. Sample: peripheral blood. This chain joins TRBV5-1 and TRBJ1-2; 7 bases align to TRBD1. The CDR3 sequence is CASSFGTEGYTF. The CDR3 DNA reads as TGCGCCAGCAGCTTCGGGACAGAGGGCTACACCTTC.